The TCR beta chain described here comes from a study of shared clonotypes between healthy human individuals. TCRdb's copy holds only in-frame clones and misses some; the assay was immunoSEQ multiplex PCR. The sample consists of about half a million clones, approximately 78% of them appearing once. Unsorted samples used roughly 99 million PBMCs for genomic DNA. The germline gives CDR1 SGHNT, CDR2 YENEEA. Trimming shortened V by 1 base and J by 6 bases, and 4 bases separated the two germline ends. This CDR3 region has 13 residues. Comments on this clone: This may come from a read error, since a much larger clone is one base off. This likely comes from a read error, as the CDR3 has no conserved phenylalanine or tryptophan at its end.

Specimen: PBMCs. The TCR originated in a woman aged 40 to 50 in good health. Some clones in this sample may be carry-over from other donors' samples. This chain uses TRBV11-3 with TRBJ1-6, with D unresolved. The CDR3 region has the DNA TGTGCCAGCAGCTTAGGCGGTAATTCACCCCTCCACCTT. Encoded protein: CASSLGGNSPLHL.